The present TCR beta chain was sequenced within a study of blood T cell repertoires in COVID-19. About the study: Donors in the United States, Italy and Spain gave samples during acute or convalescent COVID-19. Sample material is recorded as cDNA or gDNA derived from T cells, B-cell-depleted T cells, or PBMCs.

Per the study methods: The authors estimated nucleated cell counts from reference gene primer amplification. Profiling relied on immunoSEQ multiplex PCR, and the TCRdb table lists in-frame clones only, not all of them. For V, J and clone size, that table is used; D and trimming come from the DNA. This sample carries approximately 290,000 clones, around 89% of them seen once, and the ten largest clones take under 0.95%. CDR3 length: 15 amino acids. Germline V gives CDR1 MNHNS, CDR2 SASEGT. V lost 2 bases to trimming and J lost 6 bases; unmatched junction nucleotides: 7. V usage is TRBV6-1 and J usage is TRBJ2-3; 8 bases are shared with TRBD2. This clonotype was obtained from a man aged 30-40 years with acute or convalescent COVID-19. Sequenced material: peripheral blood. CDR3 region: CASSELRGEWDTQYF. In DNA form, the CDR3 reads TGTGCCAGCAGTGAATTGCGGGGGGAGTGGGATACGCAGTATTTT.